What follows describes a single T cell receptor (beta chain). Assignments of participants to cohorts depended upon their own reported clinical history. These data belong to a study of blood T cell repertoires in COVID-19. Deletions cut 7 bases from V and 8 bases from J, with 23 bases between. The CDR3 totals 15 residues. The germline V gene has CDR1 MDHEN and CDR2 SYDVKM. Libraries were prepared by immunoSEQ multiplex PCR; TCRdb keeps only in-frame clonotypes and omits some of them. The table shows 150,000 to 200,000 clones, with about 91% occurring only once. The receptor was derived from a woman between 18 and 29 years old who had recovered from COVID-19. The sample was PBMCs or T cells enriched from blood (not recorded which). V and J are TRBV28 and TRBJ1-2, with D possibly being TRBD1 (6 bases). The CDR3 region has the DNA TGTGCCAGCACTCCCCCTTCCAGGGGCGCTTGGGGCTACACCTTC. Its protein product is CASTPPSRGAWGYTF.